The clone carrying this T cell receptor beta chain was recorded many times. No antigen is known for it. These data are taken from a study of T cells in Graves' hyperthyroidism and ophthalmopathy. Study-wide points: Ophthalmopathy cases were set apart from stable hyperthyroidism by a 13 V-J model. Peripheral blood also featured most of the thyroid clonotypes expanded above 0.001.

The hyperthyroidism patients had all been newly diagnosed, and their disease duration was under 2 months. Their ages ranged from 18 to 65 years. RNA transcripts provided the source from which TCR beta CDR3 regions were amplified. TCR CDR3 regions were first amplified by RT-PCR with HTBI primers. Each CDR3 protein is one row after TCRdb ran MiXCR on the multiplex PCR reads. The sample has about 510,000 distinct CDR3 sequences, about 15% seen once; the top ten hold about 15%. The sequence came from a woman aged 40 to 55 with Graves' hyperthyroidism. What was sequenced was blood.

CDR3 nucleotide sequence: TGTGCCAGCAGTGGGGGGGACAGCTCCTACGAGCAGTACTTC. Residues: CASSGGDSSYEQYF. The V call is TRBV6-1, the J call TRBJ2-7; tentatively, D is TRBD1 (7 bases). V dropped 4 bases and J dropped 0 bases, with 10 bases sitting between them. The germline gives CDR1 MNHNS, CDR2 SASEGT. This CDR3 spans 14 amino acids.